The entry below describes one T cell receptor beta chain. CD45RO-negative, CCR7-positively selected cells formed the naive CD8 fraction, excluding terminally differentiated effector memory CD45RA+ cells. Replicate PCRs for sorted subsets used 200 ng DNA; this equaled tens of thousands of T cell genomes. The table came from immunoSEQ multiplex PCR; TCRdb's copy has only in-frame clones and leaves some out. This sample has just over 2,000,000 clones, with 85% to 95% found just once. Germline V gene data show CDR1 as SGDLS and CDR2 as YYNGEE. V was trimmed by 0 bases and J by 6 bases, leaving 15 bases between them. There are 16 residues in the CDR3. These data belong to a study of shared clonotypes between healthy human individuals.

This TCR was recovered from a man aged 18-30 years in good health. The source material was naive CD8+ T cells sorted from blood. The chain employs TRBV9 and TRBJ1-4, with a possible D match to TRBD1 (6 bases). The DNA of the CDR3 is TGTGCCAGCAGCGTAGGGAACGGGGGGGCGGATGAAAAACTGTTTTTT. Its protein is CASSVGNGGADEKLFF.